This T cell receptor beta chain appears in the sequencing data of a study of beta chain features in type 1 diabetes (dated by TCRdb to the late 2010s). Background for the entire study: Mean age, gender distribution, total cell number and subset yield were not different between patients and healthy donors. Across all samples, roughly 110,000,000 sorted cells were examined, and cell number per subset correlated strongly with RNA yield. Regulatory and stem cell-like memory subsets were obtained from only 8 patients and roughly eight healthy donors, while naive and central memory subsets were obtained from all 28 donors. In the study, recently diagnosed type 1 diabetes patients and matched healthy donors were compared on the TCRB repertoires of their sorted circulating CD4+ T cell subsets. The full study reports these points: At VDJ recombination sites, patients with type 1 diabetes made fewer insertions and deleted more nucleotides, a pattern implying thymic rearrangement abnormalities. In all four CD4+ subsets, TCRB CDR3 length was moderately but significantly shorter in type 1 diabetes patients. Sequencing cDNA rather than genomic DNA could over-represent highly expressing activated cells, although activation and CD3 levels did not differ between groups. Shorter templates might have been favored by PCR, but patient and control samples were amplified and corrected together, so both groups would have been affected equally by any skew. Naive, central memory and regulatory TCRB repertoires appeared to be more similar among patients than among healthy donors. Only small numbers of individuals were included in the HLA sub-analyses, which left unresolved whether HLA type had any influence on TCRB rearrangement.

The entire amount of isolated RNA was reverse transcribed using the High Capacity cDNA Reverse Transcription Kit, so the sequenced TCRB transcripts were expressed ones. Deep immunoSEQ sequencing was applied to naive, central memory and regulatory T cell samples, giving an average of roughly 3.5 million total reads per sample. After sorted cells were lysed in RLT buffer, RNA was extracted with DNase-treated RNeasy Micro or Mini kits, with the choice depending on cell number. Each cell subset was processed separately to prevent cross-contamination, with patient and healthy donor samples processed together. Using the immunoSEQ multiplex PCR, TCRB sequences were amplified from cDNA into 87-bp fragments spanning the CDR3 region. Sequencing of the amplicons was performed on the Illumina HiSeq platform. Turning to the authors' computational methods: Synthetic template baselines were used to correct PCR bias computationally, reads within Hamming distance 2 were collapsed, and singletons that could not be merged were discarded. Reads were aligned against IMGT so that V, D and J genes, CDR3 length and insertions or deletions at six rearrangement sites could be assigned. Within each subset, clonotype counts were normalized to sorted cell number, and only after that were true diversity and Gini coefficients computed with the tcR R package. The overlap coefficient, calculated on TCRB nucleotide sequences, was used to quantify repertoire sharing. Out-of-frame TCRB sequences from naive cells were analyzed as a proxy for the pre-selection repertoire. This is the immuneACCESS table as TCRdb keeps it, with only in-frame sequences that have V and J called. A part of the clones is gone; compared with another copy, unresolved V genes explain less than half, and the rest is unexplained. V and J calls and clone size are copied from that table; D and trimming were computed from the DNA. This sample lists approximately 240,000 clones; roughly 17% were detected once. Clones ranked in the top ten supply about 0.08% of the sample.

Based on the germline V gene (reference sequence), the CDR1 and CDR2 sequences are GTSNPN and SVGIG. V lost 2 bases and J lost 9 bases; the stretch between them is 14 bases long. Counted from cysteine to phenylalanine, this CDR3 has 13 amino acids. The read is trimmed to its CDR3 DNA, 39 bases read in frame from base 1. Each donor gave one peripheral blood draw, roughly 120 mL on average, collected into heparinised tubes. A BD FACSAria II and a panel including CD45RO, CCR7, CD25, CD127, CD95 and CD27 were used to sort naive, central memory, regulatory and stem cell-like memory CD4+ T cells. Every sorted population had a purity above 95%. PBMCs were separated immediately by Lymphoprep density gradient centrifugation and were stained directly, without being cultured. Samples were stained and sorted in pairs, with one healthy donor and one patient per experiment, so that batch effects were minimized.

To note about this clone: Its specific antigen is unknown. No quality values exist for individual bases; no much larger clone is one base distant.

Recombination connected TRBV30 to TRBJ1-5; matching of 5 bases hints at TRBD1 as the D gene. The TCR comes from a man aged 25-45 years with type 1 diabetes. Sequencing was performed on naive CD4+ T cells from blood. Interpreted using the paper, the cell subset or site label stands for: true naive CD4+ T cells. The CDR3 reads as follows: CAWSPNDSGPQHF. The nucleotide sequence is given as TGTGCCTGGAGTCCCAACGACAGCGGGCCCCAGCATTTT.